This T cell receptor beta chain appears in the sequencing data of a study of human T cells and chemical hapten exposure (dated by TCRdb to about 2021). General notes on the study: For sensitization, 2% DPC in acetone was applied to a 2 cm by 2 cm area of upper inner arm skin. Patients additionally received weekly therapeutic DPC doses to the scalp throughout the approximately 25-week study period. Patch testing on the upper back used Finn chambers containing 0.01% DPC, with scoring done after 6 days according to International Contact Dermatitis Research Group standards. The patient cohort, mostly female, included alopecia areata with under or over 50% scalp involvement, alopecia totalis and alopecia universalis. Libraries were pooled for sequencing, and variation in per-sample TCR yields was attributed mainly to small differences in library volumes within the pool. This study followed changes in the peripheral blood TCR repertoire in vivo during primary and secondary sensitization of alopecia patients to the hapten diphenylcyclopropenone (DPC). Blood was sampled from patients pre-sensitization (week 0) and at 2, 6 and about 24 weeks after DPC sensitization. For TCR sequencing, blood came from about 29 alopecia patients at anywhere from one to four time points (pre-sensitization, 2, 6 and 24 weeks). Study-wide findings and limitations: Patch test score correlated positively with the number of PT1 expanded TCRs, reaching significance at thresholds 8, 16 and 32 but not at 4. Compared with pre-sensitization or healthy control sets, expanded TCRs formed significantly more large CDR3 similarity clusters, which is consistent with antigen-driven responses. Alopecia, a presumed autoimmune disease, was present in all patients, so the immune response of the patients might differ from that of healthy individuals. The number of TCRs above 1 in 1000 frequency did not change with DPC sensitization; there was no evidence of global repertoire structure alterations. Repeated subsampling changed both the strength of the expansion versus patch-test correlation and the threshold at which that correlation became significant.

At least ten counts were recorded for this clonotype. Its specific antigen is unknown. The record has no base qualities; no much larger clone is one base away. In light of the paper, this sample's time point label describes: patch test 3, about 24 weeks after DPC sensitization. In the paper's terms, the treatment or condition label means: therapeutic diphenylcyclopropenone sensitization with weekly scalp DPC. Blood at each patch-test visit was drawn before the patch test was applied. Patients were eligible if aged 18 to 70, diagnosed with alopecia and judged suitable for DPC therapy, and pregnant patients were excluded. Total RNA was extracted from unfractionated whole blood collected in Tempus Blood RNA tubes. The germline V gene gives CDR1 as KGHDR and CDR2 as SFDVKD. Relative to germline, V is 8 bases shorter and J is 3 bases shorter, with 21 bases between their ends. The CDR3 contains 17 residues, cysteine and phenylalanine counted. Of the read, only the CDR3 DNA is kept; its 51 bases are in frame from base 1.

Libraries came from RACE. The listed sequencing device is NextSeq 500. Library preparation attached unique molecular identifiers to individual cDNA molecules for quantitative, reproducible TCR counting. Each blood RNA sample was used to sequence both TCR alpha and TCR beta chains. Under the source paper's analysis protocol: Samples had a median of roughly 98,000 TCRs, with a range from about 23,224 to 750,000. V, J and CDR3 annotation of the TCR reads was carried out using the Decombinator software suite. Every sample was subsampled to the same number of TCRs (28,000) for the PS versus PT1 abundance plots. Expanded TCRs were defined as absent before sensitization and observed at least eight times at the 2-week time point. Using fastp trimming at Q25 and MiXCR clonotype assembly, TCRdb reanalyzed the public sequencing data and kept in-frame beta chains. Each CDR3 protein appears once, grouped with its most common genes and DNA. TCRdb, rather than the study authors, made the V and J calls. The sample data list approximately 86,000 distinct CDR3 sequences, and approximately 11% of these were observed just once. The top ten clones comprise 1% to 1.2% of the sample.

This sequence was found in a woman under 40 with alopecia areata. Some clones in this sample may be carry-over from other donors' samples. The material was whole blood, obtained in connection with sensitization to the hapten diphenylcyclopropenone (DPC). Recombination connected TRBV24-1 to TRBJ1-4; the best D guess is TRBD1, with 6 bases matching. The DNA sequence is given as TGTGCCACCACCGGTCGGGCGCTTCGGACAGCTAATGAAAAACTGTTTTTT. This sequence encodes CATTGRALRTANEKLFF.